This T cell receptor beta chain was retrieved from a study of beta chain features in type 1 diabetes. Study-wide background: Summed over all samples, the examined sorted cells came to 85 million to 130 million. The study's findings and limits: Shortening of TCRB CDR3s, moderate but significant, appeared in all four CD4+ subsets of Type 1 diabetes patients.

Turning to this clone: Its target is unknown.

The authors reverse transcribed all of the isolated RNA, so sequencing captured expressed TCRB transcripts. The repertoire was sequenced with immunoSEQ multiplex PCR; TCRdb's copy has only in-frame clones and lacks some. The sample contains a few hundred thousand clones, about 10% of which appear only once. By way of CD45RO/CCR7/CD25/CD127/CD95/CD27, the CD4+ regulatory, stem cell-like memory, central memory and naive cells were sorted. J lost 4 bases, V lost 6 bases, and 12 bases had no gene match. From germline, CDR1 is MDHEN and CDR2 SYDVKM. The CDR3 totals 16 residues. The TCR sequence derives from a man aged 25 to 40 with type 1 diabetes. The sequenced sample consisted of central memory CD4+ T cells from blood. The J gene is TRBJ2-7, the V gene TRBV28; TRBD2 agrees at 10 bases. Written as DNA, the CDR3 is TGTGCCAGCAGCCTCGAAAAAGCGGGAGGGTATTACGAGCAGTACTTC. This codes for CASSLEKAGGYYEQYF.